Presented here are 30 T cell receptor beta chains from one specimen sequenced in a study of siplizumab effects on memory and regulatory T cells. The method was immunoSEQ multiplex PCR; TCRdb's version includes in-frame clones alone and lacks a portion of them. The sample holds fewer than 100,000 clones; around 94% are singletons and the top ten take around 0.33%. Source material: non-Treg CD4+ T cells sorted from blood. These receptors all stem from a human donor in good health.

Written as DNA, the CDR3 is TGCACCTCTGACAGGCACACTGAAGCTTTCTTT. Its protein is CTSDRHTEAFF. The J gene is TRBJ1-1, the V gene TRBV29-1; tentatively, D is TRBD1 (6 bases). The CDR3 loop spans 11 amino acids. The germline V gene has CDR1 SQVTM and CDR2 ANQGSEA.

The chain carries TRBV6-1 and TRBJ1-1; D is unclear. The germline V gene encodes CDR1 MNHNS and CDR2 SASEGT. Trimming pared 4 bases from V and 0 bases from J, leaving 12 bases between. The CDR3 spans 15 residues. CDR3 region: CASSVRPLVNTEAFF. The CDR3 region has the DNA TGTGCCAGCAGTGTCCGACCCCTGGTGAACACTGAAGCTTTCTTT.

This clone was detected only a few times. V and J are TRBV6-8 and TRBJ1-2; 9 bases fit TRBD1. The V and J ends lost 0 bases and 8 bases, in that order; junction bases with no gene match: 10. Germline V gene lookup returns CDR1 MNHGY and CDR2 SAAAGT. The CDR3 contains 16 residues. The CDR3 DNA follows: TGTGCCAGCAGTTACTCGAGTACAGGGGGCGCGGGGGGCTACACCTTC. This sequence encodes CASSYSSTGGAGGYTF.

This clone was recorded once. The gene calls are TRBV5-1 and TRBJ1-1, with a weak D call TRBD1 (6 bases). Germline V lookup: CDR1 SGHRS, CDR2 YFSETQ. The CDR3 covers 16 residues. The V and J ends lost 0 bases and 2 bases respectively, with 14 bases between them. The CDR3 region has the DNA TGCGCCAGCAGCTTGGTCGGGGGGCGGTTAAACACTGAAGCTTTCTTT. Translated, it gives CASSLVGGRLNTEAFF.

The chain links TRBV4-2 to TRBJ2-5, with 12 bases lining up with TRBD2. Trimming cost V 3 bases and J 5 bases; bases outside gene matches: 7. The CDR3 length is 16 residues. CDR1 and CDR2 (germline): LGHNA, YNFKEQ. CDR3 in amino acids: CASSQASGGAGETQYF. As DNA, the CDR3 is TGTGCCAGCAGCCAGGCTAGCGGGGGGGCCGGGGAGACCCAGTACTTC.

The chain is built from TRBV11-3 and TRBJ2-1; the match to TRBD1 covers 9 bases. There are 15 residues in the CDR3. Losses at the gene ends were 0 bases for V and 4 bases for J; bases not matched to a gene: 1. The germline gives CDR1 SGHNT, CDR2 YENEEA. CDR3 region: CASSLEGQGYNEQFF. The CDR3 DNA sequence: TGTGCCAGCAGCTTAGAGGGACAGGGTTACAATGAGCAGTTCTTC.

The chain couples TRBV19 to TRBJ1-1, with TRBD1 matching over 9 bases. This CDR3 is built from 14 residues. Per germline, CDR1 LNHDA and CDR2 SQIVND (reference sequence). The J segment lost 3 bases and the V segment lost 6 bases, leaving 5 bases of the junction unmatched. The CDR3, as DNA: TGTGCCAGTAGAACAGGGGGCGCCGACACTGAAGCTTTCTTT. Protein sequence: CASRTGGADTEAFF.

As to this clone: In the same sample, other DNA sequences code for this CDR3. The J gene is TRBJ1-6, the V gene TRBV30; possibly TRBD1 for D (5 bases). The CDR3 has 13 residues. Germline CDR1 reads GTSNPN; CDR2 reads SVGIG (reference sequence). Deletions cut 1 base from V and 5 bases from J, with 6 bases between. In nucleotides, the CDR3 is TGTGCCTGGAGTGAGACAGATAATTCACCCCTCCACTTT. Amino acid sequence: CAWSETDNSPLHF.

This chain links TRBV30 with TRBJ1-6; D remains ambiguous. Germline V lookup: CDR1 GTSNPN, CDR2 SVGIG (reference sequence). The CDR3 spans 13 residues. The chain's CDR3 is CAVSRPNNSPLHF. The CDR3, as DNA: TGTGCGGTGTCCCGGCCAAATAATTCACCCCTCCACTTT.

This clone appeared once. The V call is TRBV5-1, the J call TRBJ2-7; D might be TRBD2 (6 bases). V lost 0 bases to trimming and J lost 5 bases, with 12 bases between them. The germline gives CDR1 SGHRS, CDR2 YFSETQ. CDR3 length: 14 amino acids. CDR3 in amino acids: CASSLGTGVHEQYF. CDR3 sequence (DNA): TGCGCCAGCAGCTTGGGGACGGGGGTCCACGAGCAGTACTTC.

The V gene is TRBV28, the J gene TRBJ2-1; D gene unclear. The CDR3 has 14 residues. The V end was cut by 1 base, the J end by 9 bases, with 13 bases between. Germline V lookup: CDR1 MDHEN, CDR2 SYDVKM. The chain's CDR3 is CASSLSGPKGEQFF. The CDR3 bases are TGTGCCAGCAGTTTATCGGGCCCCAAGGGTGAGCAGTTCTTC.

The gene calls are TRBV25-1 and TRBJ1-1; the D gene is possibly TRBD1 (5 bases). This CDR3 has 15 residues. Trimming pared 1 base from V and 1 base from J, leaving 10 bases between. CDR1 is MGHDK, CDR2 SYGVNS, per germline. CDR3 protein: CASSESPGQNTEAFF. In DNA, the CDR3 is TGTGCCAGCAGTGAATCCCCAGGACAGAACACTGAAGCTTTCTTT.

This sequence joins TRBV6-5 and TRBJ1-2; D uncertain. The V and J ends lost 6 bases and 8 bases respectively, with 10 bases between them. The CDR3 is 11 residues long. CDR1 and CDR2 (germline): MNHEY, SVGAGI. This chain's CDR3 is CASSDGGGYTF. CDR3 sequence (DNA): TGTGCCAGCAGCGACGGAGGGGGCTACACCTTC.

V usage is TRBV7-2 and J usage is TRBJ2-7; D is uncertain. Trimming removed 1 base at V and 2 bases at J, with 9 bases between. Looked up from germline, CDR1 is SGHTA and CDR2 is FQGNSA. The CDR3 length is 14 residues. CDR3 sequence reads: CASSLVSATYEQYF. In nucleotides, the CDR3 is TGTGCCAGCAGCTTAGTCTCAGCGACCTACGAGCAGTACTTC.

The chain links TRBV5-1 to TRBJ2-3; perhaps TRBD1 as D (5 bases). CDR1 SGHRS and CDR2 YFSETQ come from the germline V gene. V lost 5 bases to trimming and J lost 2 bases, with 18 bases between them. The CDR3 covers 16 residues. The CDR3, as DNA: TGCGCCAGCAGGGGGCAAGGTACACATCCCACAGATACGCAGTATTTT. It is translated as CASRGQGTHPTDTQYF.

The chain carries TRBV25-1 and TRBJ2-2, with D possibly being TRBD1 (5 bases). The CDR3 extends over 15 amino acids. Trimming left V 3 bases short and J 0 bases short, with 8 bases between. CDR1 and CDR2 (germline): MGHDK, SYGVNS. CDR3 loop: CASSEYRSNTGELFF. CDR3 sequence (DNA): TGTGCCAGCAGTGAGTACAGGTCGAACACCGGGGAGCTGTTTTTT.

The V call is TRBV7-9, the J call TRBJ1-2; 11 bases are a match to TRBD1. This CDR3 is 16 amino acids long. Germline assignment: CDR1 SEHNR and CDR2 FQNEAQ (reference sequence). Trimming removed 0 bases from V and 7 bases from J; junction bases left unmatched: 7. CDR3 nucleotide sequence: TGTGCCAGCAGCTTAGCTGGGACAGGGGGGTCTTCTGGCTACACCTTC. It is translated as CASSLAGTGGSSGYTF.

V and J are TRBV7-9 and TRBJ2-3; 8 bases are shared with TRBD2. The CDR3 length is 16 residues. Trimming at V came to 1 base and at J to 2 bases, leaving 5 bases not matched to a gene. Germline lookup yields CDR1 SEHNR and CDR2 FQNEAQ (reference sequence). The CDR3 loop reads CASSLVAGLDTDTQYF. CDR3 sequence (DNA): TGTGCCAGCAGCTTAGTAGCGGGATTAGACACAGATACGCAGTATTTT.

Written as DNA, the CDR3 is TGTGCCAGCAGCTTAACTCGGGATCAGCCCCAGCATTTT. Translated: CASSLTRDQPQHF. The V and J genes are TRBV7-8 and TRBJ1-5; no firm D call. The V and J ends lost 2 bases and 5 bases respectively, with 7 bases between them. CDR3 length: 13 residues. Germline V gene data show CDR1 as SGHVS and CDR2 as FQNEAQ.

The chain employs TRBV27 and TRBJ1-1; 9 nucleotides match TRBD1. The CDR3 runs to 14 residues. Germline values: CDR1 MNHEY, CDR2 SMNVEV (reference sequence). Germline trimming cut 6 bases from V and 5 bases from J; bases unmatched to any gene: 7. This CDR3 is CASSTGGARTEAFF. DNA for the CDR3: TGTGCCAGCAGCACAGGGGGCGCGAGGACTGAAGCTTTCTTT.

J is TRBJ1-3 and V is TRBV2; D not certain. V lost 9 bases and J lost 1, with 4 bases in between. The CDR3 extends over 11 amino acids. Germline V lookup: CDR1 SNHLY, CDR2 FYNNEI. The CDR3 nucleotides are TGTGCCAGTCATTCTGGAAACACCATATATTTT. This codes for CASHSGNTIYF.

This clone appeared once. The J gene is TRBJ2-5, the V gene TRBV4-1, with D perhaps TRBD2 (6 bases). Germline-derived CDR1 and CDR2 are MGHRA and YSYEKL. V was pared by 1 base and J by 2 bases, with 14 bases between. CDR3 size: 16 residues. The CDR3 coding sequence is TGCGCCAGCAGCCAAGGGGTCCTCGCGGGGCAAGAGACCCAGTACTTC. Its protein is CASSQGVLAGQETQYF.

This chain uses TRBV19 with TRBJ2-1, with D perhaps TRBD2 (6 bases). CDR1 is LNHDA, CDR2 SQIVND, per germline (reference sequence). V lost 6 bases, J lost 6 bases, and 12 bases lay in between. The length of the CDR3 is 13 residues. This CDR3 is CASRNLGGNEQFF. CDR3 sequence (DNA): TGTGCCAGTAGGAACCTCGGGGGCAATGAGCAGTTCTTC.

V gene TRBV6-1 combines with J gene TRBJ2-7; 11 nucleotides agree with TRBD2. Unmatched junction bases numbered 3, after V lost 6 bases and J lost 2 bases. Germline V gene lookup returns CDR1 MNHNS and CDR2 SASEGT. The CDR3 covers 14 residues. The CDR3 DNA is TGTGCCAGCAGCCTTAGCGGGGGGGCCTACGAGCAGTACTTC. It encodes CASSLSGGAYEQYF.

This chain connects TRBV29-1 to TRBJ1-1, with TRBD1 as a possible D gene (5 bases). The CDR3 loop spans 13 amino acids. In germline, CDR1 is SQVTM, CDR2 ANQGSEA. The ends were cut back, 6 bases at V and 4 bases at J, with 15 bases in the middle. The CDR3 DNA reads as TGCAGCGTGCAAAGGGGCGGTCTCACTGAAGCTTTCTTT. Protein product: CSVQRGGLTEAFF. Supplemented by reference TRBV29-1 and TRBJ1-1, the full variable domain reads SAVISQKPSRDICQRGTSLTIQCQVDSQVTMMFWYRQQPGQSLTLIATANQGSEATYESGFVIDKFPISRPNLTFSTLTVSNMSPEDSSIYLCSVQRGGLTEAFFGQGTRLTVV.

The rearrangement uses TRBV25-1 and TRBJ1-2; D gene uncertain. The CDR3 has 14 amino acids. Germline loops: CDR1 MGHDK, CDR2 SYGVNS. Trimming stripped 3 bases from V and 8 bases from J, with 16 bases between. CDR3 nucleotides: TGTGCCAGCAGTGAGGCCAGTAGGTCGGGGGGCTACACCTTC. Protein product: CASSEASRSGGYTF.

V gene TRBV25-1 combines with J gene TRBJ1-3; 8 nucleotides agree with TRBD1. The germline CDR1 and CDR2 sequences are MGHDK and SYGVNS. Losses at the gene ends were 4 bases for V and 4 bases for J; bases not matched to a gene: 3. This CDR3 has 14 amino acids. In nucleotides, the CDR3 is TGTGCCAGCAGTGGGACAGGGTGGGGAAACACCATATATTTT. It yields the protein CASSGTGWGNTIYF. Complete variable domain (other parts from reference TRBV25-1 and TRBJ1-3): EADIYQTPRYLVIGTGKKITLECSQTMGHDKMYWYQQDPGMELHLIHYSYGVNSTEKGDLSSESTVSRIRTEHFPLTLESARPSHTSQYLCASSGTGWGNTIYFGEGSWLTVV.

The chain links TRBV10-3 to TRBJ1-1; no reliable D call. CDR3 length equals 12 residues. The germline V and J ends were trimmed by 8 bases and 0 bases, with 7 bases remaining between them. Germline CDR1 reads ENHRY; CDR2 reads SYGVKD. CDR3 bases: TGTGCCATCTCCAGCATGAACACTGAAGCTTTCTTT. Protein: CAISSMNTEAFF.

V usage is TRBV28 and J usage is TRBJ1-5; TRBD1 is a possible D gene (5 bases). CDR1 and CDR2 (germline): MDHEN, SYDVKM. The CDR3 runs 19 residues. V lost 3 bases and J lost 0, with 21 bases in between. The CDR3 nucleotides read TGTGCCAGCAGTTTCAAAAAATTGGGGGGATTCTATAGCAATCAGCCCCAGCATTTT. This translates into CASSFKKLGGFYSNQPQHF.

The V gene is TRBV4-1, the J gene TRBJ2-5; D gene ambiguous. V lost 4 bases and J 2 bases, leaving 14 bases between the germline ends. In germline, CDR1 is MGHRA, CDR2 YSYEKL. This CDR3 has 15 residues. CDR3 region: CASSRGGAVQETQYF. CDR3 sequence (DNA): TGCGCCAGCAGCCGAGGTGGTGCGGTTCAAGAGACCCAGTACTTC.